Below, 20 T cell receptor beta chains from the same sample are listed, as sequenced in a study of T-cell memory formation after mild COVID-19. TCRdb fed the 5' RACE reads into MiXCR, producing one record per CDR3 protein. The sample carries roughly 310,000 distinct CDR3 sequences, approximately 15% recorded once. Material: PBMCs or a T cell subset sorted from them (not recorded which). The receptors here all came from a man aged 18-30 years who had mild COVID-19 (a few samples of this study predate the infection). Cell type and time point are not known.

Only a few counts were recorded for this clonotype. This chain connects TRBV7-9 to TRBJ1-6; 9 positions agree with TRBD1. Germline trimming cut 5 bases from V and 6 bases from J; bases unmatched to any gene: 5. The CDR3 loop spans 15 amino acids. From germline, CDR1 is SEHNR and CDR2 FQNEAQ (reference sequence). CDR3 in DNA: TGTGCCAGCAGCCACAGGGGGCCTACTAATTCACCCCTCCACTTT. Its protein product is CASSHRGPTNSPLHF.

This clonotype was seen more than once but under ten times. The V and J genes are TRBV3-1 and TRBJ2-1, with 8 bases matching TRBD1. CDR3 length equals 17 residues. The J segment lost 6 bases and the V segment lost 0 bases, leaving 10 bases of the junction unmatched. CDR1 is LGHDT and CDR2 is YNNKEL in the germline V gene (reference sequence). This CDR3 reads CASSQDSRGRSVNEQFF. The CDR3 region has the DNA TGTGCCAGCAGCCAAGACAGCAGGGGGCGGTCGGTCAATGAGCAGTTCTTC.

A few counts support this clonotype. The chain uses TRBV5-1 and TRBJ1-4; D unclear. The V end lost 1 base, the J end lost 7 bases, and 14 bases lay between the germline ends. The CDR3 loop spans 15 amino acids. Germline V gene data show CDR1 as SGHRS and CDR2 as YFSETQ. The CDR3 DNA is TGCGCCAGCAGCTTGACTAACAATATGGGTGAAAAACTGTTTTTT. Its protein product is CASSLTNNMGEKLFF. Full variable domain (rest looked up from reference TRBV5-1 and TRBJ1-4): KAGVTQTPRYLIKTRGQQVTLSCSPISGHRSVSWYQQTPGQGLQFLFEYFSETQRNKGNFPGRFSGRQFSNSRSEMNVSTLELGDSALYLCASSLTNNMGEKLFFGSGTQLSVL.

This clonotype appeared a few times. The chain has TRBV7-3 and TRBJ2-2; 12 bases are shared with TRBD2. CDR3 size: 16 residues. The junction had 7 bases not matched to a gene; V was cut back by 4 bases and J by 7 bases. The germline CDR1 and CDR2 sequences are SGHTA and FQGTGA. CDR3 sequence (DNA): TGTGCCAGCAGCTCGTCTAGCGGGGGGGCGAGCGGGGAGCTGTTTTTT. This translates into CASSSSSGGASGELFF.

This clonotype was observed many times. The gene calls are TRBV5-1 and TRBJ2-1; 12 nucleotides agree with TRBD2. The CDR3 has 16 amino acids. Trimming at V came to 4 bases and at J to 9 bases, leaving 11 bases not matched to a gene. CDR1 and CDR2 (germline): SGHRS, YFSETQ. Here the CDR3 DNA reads TGCGCCAGCAGCGCAAACCCTAGCGGGGGGGCCGCTGAGCAGTTCTTC. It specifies CASSANPSGGAAEQFF.

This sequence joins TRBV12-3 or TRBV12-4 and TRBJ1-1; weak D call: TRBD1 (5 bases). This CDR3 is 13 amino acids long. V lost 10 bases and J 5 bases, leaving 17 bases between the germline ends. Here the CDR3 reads CATIEGVGTEAFF. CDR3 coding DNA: TGTGCCACCATAGAAGGGGTTGGGACTGAAGCTTTCTTT.

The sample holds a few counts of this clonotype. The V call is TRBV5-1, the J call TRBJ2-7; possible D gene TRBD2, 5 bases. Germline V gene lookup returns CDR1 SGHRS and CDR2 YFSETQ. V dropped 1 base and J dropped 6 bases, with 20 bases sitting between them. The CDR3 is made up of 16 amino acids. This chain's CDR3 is CASSLYGSSRRVEQYF. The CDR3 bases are TGCGCCAGCAGCTTGTATGGTAGTTCCAGGCGGGTCGAGCAGTACTTC.

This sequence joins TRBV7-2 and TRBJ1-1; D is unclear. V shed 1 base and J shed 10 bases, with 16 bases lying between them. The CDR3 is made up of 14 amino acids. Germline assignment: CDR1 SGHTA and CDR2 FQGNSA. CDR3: CASSLGSGSRIAFF. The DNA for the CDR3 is TGTGCCAGCAGCTTAGGGTCAGGATCGCGGATAGCTTTCTTT.

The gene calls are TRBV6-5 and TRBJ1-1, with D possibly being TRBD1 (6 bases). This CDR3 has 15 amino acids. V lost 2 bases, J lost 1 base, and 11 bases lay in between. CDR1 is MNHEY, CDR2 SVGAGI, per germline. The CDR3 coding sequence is TGTGCCAGCAGTTACAGGGGGATTCGGAACACTGAAGCTTTCTTT. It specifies CASSYRGIRNTEAFF.

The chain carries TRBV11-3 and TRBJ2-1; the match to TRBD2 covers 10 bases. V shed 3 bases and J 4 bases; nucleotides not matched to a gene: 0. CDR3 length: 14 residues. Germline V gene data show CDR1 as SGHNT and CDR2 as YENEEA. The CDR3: CASSFSGGYNEQFF. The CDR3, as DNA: TGTGCCAGCAGCTTTAGCGGGGGGTACAATGAGCAGTTCTTC.

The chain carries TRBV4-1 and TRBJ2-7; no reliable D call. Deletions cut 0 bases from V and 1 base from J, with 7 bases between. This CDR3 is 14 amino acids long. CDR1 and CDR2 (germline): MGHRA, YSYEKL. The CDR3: CASSQEPGSYEQYV. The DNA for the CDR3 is TGCGCCAGCAGCCAAGAACCCGGGTCCTACGAGCAGTACGTC.

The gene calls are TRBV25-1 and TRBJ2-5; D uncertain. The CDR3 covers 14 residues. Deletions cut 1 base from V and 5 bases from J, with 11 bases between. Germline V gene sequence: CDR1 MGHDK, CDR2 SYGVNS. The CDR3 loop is CASSESKARETQYF. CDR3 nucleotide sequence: TGTGCCAGCAGTGAATCAAAGGCGAGGGAGACCCAGTACTTC. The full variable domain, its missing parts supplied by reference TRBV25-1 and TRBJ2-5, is EADIYQTPRYLVIGTGKKITLECSQTMGHDKMYWYQQDPGMELHLIHYSYGVNSTEKGDLSSESTVSRIRTEHFPLTLESARPSHTSQYLCASSESKARETQYFGPGTRLLVL.

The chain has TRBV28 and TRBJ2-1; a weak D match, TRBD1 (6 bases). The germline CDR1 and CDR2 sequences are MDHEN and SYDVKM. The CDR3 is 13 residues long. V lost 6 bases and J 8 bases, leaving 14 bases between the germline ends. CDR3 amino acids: CASRAQGSHEQFF. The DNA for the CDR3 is TGTGCCAGCAGGGCACAGGGTTCGCATGAGCAGTTCTTC.

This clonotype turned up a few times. The DNA of the CDR3 is TGTGCCAGCGGACCCGGACCCTATGGCTACACCTTC. This encodes CASGPGPYGYTF. The chain links TRBV9 to TRBJ1-2; D is ambiguous. V was pared by 7 bases and J by 4 bases, with 11 bases between. Germline assignment: CDR1 SGDLS and CDR2 YYNGEE. CDR3 length: 12 amino acids.

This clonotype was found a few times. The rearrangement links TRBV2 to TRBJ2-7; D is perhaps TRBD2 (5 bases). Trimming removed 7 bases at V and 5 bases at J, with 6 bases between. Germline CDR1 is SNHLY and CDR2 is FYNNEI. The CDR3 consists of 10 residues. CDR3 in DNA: TGTGCCAGCATGCGGGACGAGCAGTACGTC. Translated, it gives CASMRDEQYV.

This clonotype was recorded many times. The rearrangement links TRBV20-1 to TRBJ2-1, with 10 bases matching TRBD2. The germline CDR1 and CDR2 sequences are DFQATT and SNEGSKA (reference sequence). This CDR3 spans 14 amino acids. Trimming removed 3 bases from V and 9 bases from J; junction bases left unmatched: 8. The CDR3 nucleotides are TGCAGTGCTAGCCTAGCGGGGGTAGAAGGTGAGCAGTTCTTC. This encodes CSASLAGVEGEQFF.

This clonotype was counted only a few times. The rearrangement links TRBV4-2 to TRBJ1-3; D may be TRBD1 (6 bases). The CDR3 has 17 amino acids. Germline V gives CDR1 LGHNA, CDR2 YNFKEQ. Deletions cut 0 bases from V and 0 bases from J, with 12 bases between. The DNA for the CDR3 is TGTGCCAGCAGCCAAGATCTCAGACAGGTCTCTGGAAACACCATATATTTT. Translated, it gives CASSQDLRQVSGNTIYF.

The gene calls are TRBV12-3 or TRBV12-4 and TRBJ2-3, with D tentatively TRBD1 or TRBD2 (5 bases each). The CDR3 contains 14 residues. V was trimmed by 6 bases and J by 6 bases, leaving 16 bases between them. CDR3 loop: CASRPYGARDTQYF. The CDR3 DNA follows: TGTGCCAGCAGACCCTACGGGGCACGTGATACGCAGTATTTT.

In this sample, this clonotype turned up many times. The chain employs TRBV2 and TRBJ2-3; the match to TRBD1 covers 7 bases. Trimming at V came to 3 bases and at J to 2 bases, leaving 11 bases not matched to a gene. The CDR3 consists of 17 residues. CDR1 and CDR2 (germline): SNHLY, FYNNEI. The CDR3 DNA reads TGTGCCAGCAGTGAGAGTTTGACAGGGTTGCACACAGATACGCAGTATTTT. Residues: CASSESLTGLHTDTQYF. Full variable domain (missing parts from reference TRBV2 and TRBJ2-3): EPEVTQTPSHQVTQMGQEVILRCVPISNHLYFYWYRQILGQKVEFLVSFYNNEISEKSEIFDDQFSVERPDGSNFTLKIRSTKLEDSAMYFCASSESLTGLHTDTQYFGPGTRLTVL.

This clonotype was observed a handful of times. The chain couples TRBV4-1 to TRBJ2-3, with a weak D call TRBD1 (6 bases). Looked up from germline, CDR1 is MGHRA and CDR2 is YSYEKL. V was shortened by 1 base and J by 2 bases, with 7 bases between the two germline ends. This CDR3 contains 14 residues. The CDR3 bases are TGCGCCAGCAGCCAAGGGACAGTCACAGATACGCAGTATTTT. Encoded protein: CASSQGTVTDTQYF.